The TCR beta chain described here comes from a study of cytomegalovirus exposure and HLA in healthy donors. CDR1 and CDR2 (germline): SGHRS, YFSETQ. The CDR3 is 17 amino acids. Losses at the gene ends were 5 bases for V and 5 bases for J; bases not matched to a gene: 9. Only in-frame clones appear in the TCRdb table, and some are missing; sequencing was by immunoSEQ multiplex PCR. Of 300,000 or so clones listed, around 90% are singletons. This receptor was taken from a young man in good health and CMV-seronegative. The sequenced material came from PBMCs. The rearrangement joins TRBV5-1 to TRBJ2-1, with 14 bases that match TRBD2. The CDR3 DNA is TGCGCCAGCAGTTTTTTCTTGACTAGCGGGGGGGACAATGAGCAGTTCTTC. This sequence encodes CASSFFLTSGGDNEQFF.